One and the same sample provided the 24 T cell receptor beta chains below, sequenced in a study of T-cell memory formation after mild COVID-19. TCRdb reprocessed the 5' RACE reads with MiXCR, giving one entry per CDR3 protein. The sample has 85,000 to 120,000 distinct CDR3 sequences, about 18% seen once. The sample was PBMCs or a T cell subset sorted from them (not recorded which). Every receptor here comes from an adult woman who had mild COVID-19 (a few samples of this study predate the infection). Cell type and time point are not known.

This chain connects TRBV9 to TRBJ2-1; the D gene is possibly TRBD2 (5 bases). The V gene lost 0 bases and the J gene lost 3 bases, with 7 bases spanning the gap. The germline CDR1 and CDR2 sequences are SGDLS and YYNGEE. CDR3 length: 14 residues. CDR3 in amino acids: CASSVASGYNEQFF. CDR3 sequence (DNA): TGTGCCAGCAGCGTAGCAAGCGGCTACAATGAGCAGTTCTTC.

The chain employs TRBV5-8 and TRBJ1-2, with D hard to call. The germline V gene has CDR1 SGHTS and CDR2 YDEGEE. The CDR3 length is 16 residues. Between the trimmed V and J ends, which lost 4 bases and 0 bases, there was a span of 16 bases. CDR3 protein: CASSEPRWQTNYGYTF. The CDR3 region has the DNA TGTGCCAGCAGCGAACCAAGGTGGCAGACTAACTATGGCTACACCTTC. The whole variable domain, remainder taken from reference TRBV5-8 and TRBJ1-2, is EAGVTQSPTHLIKTRGQQATLRCSPISGHTSVYWYQQALGLGLQFLLWYDEGEERNRGNFPPRFSGRQFPNYSSELNVNALELEDSALYLCASSEPRWQTNYGYTFGSGTRLTVV.

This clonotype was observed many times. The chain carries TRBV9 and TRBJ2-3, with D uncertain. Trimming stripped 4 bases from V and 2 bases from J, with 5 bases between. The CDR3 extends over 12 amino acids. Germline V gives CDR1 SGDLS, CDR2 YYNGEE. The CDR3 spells CASSPNTDTQYF. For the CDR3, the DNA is TGTGCCAGCAGCCCCAACACAGATACGCAGTATTTT.

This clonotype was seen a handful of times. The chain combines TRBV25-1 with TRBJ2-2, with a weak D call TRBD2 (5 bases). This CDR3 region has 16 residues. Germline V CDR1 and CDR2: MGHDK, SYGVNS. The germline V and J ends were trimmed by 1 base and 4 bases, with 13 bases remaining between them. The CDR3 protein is CASSEWVSAPTGELFF. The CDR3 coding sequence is TGTGCCAGCAGTGAATGGGTTAGCGCACCCACCGGGGAGCTGTTTTTT.

CDR3 nucleotide sequence: TGCGCCAGCAGACCGGGACTAGCGGGGCCCGATACGCAGTATTTT. Residues: CASRPGLAGPDTQYF. The chain is built from TRBV5-1 and TRBJ2-3, with 13 positions matching TRBD2. V gave up 5 bases and J gave up 6 bases; unmatched junction bases: 6. The CDR3 runs to 15 residues. Germline V lookup: CDR1 SGHRS, CDR2 YFSETQ.

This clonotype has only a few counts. In DNA form, the CDR3 reads TGCGCCAGCAGCCCCCTTCTAAGCTCCTACAATGAGCAGTTCTTC. The encoded protein is CASSPLLSSYNEQFF. The chain links TRBV5-1 to TRBJ2-1; no clear D gene. The CDR3 extends over 15 amino acids. V lost 4 bases to trimming and J lost 0 bases, with 11 bases between them. Germline CDR1 and CDR2: SGHRS and YFSETQ.

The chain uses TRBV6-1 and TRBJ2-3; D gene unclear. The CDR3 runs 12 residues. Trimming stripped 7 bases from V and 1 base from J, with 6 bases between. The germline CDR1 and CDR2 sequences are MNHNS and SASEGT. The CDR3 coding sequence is TGTGCCAGCATAGGTGGCACAGATACGCAGTATTTT. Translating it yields CASIGGTDTQYF.

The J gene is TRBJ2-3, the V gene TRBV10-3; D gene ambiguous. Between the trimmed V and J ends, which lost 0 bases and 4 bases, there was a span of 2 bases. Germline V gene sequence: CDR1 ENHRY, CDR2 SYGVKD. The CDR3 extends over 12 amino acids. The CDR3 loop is CAISESADTQYF. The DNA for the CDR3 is TGTGCCATCAGTGAGTCTGCAGATACGCAGTATTTT.

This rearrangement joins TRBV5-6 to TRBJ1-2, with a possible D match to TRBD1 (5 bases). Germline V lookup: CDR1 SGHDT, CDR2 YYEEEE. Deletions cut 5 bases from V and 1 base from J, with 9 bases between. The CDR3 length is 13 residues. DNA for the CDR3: TGTGCCAGCAGGCCACAGGATAACTATGGCTACACCTTC. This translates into CASRPQDNYGYTF.

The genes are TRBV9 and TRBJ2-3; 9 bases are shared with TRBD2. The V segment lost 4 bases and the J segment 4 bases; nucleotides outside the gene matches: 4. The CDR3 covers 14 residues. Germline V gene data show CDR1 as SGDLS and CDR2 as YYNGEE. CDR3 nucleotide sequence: TGTGCCAGCAGCTCTAGCGGGACCTCAGATACGCAGTATTTT. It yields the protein CASSSSGTSDTQYF.

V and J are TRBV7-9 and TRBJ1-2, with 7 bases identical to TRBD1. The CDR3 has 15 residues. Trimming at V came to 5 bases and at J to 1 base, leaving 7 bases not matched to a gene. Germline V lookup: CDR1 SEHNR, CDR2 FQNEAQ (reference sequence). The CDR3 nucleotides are TGTGCCAGCAGCAAAGGGACAGTTGTTAACTATGGCTACACCTTC. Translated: CASSKGTVVNYGYTF.

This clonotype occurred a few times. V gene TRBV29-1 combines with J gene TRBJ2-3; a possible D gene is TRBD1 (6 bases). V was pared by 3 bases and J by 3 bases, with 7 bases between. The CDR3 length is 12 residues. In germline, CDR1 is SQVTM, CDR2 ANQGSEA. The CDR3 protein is CSVDTGTDTQYF. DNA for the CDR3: TGCAGCGTTGACACAGGGACAGATACGCAGTATTTT.

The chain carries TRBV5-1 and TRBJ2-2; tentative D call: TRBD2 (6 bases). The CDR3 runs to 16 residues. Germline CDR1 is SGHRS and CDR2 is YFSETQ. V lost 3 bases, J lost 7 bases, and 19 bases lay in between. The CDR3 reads CASSSPDGSLDGELFF. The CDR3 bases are TGCGCCAGCAGCTCGCCGGACGGGAGTTTGGACGGGGAGCTGTTTTTT.

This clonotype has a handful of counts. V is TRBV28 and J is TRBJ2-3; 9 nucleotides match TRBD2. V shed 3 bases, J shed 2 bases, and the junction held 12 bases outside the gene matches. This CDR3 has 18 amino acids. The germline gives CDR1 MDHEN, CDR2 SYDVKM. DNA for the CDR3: TGTGCCAGCAGTTTTCCCTCTCCAGCGGGAGGCCACACAGATACGCAGTATTTT. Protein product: CASSFPSPAGGHTDTQYF.

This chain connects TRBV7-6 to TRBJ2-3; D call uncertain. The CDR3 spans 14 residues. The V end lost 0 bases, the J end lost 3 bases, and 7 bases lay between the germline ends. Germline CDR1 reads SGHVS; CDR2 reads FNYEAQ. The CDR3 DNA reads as TGTGCCAGCAGCTTAGCGCGTCATACAGATACGCAGTATTTT. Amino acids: CASSLARHTDTQYF. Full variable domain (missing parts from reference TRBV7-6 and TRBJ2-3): GAGVSQSPRYKVTKRGQDVALRCDPISGHVSLYWYRQALGQGPEFLTYFNYEAQQDKSGLPNDRFSAERPEGSISTLTIQRTEQRDSAMYRCASSLARHTDTQYFGPGTRLTVL.

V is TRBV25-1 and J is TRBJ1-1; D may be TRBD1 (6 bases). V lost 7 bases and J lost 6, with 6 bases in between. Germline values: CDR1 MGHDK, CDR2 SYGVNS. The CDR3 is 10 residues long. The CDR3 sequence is CASKGAEAFF. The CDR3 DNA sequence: TGTGCCAGCAAGGGGGCTGAAGCTTTCTTT.

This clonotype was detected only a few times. CDR3 loop: CASSVGGGLDYEQYF. For the CDR3, the DNA is TGTGCCAGCAGCGTAGGAGGGGGGCTGGACTACGAGCAGTACTTC. J is TRBJ2-7 and V is TRBV9; perhaps D is TRBD1 or TRBD2 (6 bases each). The CDR3 runs 15 residues. The germline V gene has CDR1 SGDLS and CDR2 YYNGEE. Between the trimmed V and J ends, which lost 0 bases and 3 bases, there was a span of 13 bases.

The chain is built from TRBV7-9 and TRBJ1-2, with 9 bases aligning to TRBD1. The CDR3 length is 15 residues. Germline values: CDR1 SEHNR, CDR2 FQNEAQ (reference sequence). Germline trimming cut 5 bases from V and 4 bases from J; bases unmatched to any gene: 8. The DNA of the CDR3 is TGTGCCAGCAGCACTATACAGGGGGCGGCCTATGGCTACACCTTC. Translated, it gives CASSTIQGAAYGYTF.

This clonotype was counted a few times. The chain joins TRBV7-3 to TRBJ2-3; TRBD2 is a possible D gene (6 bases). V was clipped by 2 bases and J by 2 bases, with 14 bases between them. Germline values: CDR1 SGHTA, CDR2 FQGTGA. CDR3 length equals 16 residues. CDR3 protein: CASSLDSSGTTDTQYF. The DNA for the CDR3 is TGTGCCAGCAGCTTAGATAGTAGCGGAACCACAGATACGCAGTATTTT.

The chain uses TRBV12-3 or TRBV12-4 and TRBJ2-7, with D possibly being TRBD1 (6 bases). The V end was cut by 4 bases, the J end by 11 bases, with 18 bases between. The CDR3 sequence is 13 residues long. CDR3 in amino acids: CASSYSPGQKEYF. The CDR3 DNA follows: TGTGCCAGCAGTTACAGTCCGGGACAAAAGGAGTACTTC.

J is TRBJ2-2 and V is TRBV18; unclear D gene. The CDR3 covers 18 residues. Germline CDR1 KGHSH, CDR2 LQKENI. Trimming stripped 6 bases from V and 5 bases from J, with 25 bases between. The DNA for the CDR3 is TGTGCCAGCTCCCAAACCGCCAGGATCGAATGGGGAACCGGGGAGCTGTTTTTT. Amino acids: CASSQTARIEWGTGELFF.

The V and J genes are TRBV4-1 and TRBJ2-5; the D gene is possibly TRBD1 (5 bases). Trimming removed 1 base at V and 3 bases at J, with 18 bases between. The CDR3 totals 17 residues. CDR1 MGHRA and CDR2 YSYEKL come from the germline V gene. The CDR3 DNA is TGCGCCAGCAGCCAAGCAGTTTTTAGGGGCGCAAAAGAGACCCAGTACTTC. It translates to CASSQAVFRGAKETQYF.

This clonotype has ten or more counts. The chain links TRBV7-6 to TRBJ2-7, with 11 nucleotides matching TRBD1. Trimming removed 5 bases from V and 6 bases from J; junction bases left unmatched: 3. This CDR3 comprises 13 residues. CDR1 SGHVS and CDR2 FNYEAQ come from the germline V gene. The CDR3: CASSQGTGGEQYF. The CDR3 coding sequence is TGTGCCAGCAGCCAGGGGACAGGGGGCGAGCAGTACTTC.

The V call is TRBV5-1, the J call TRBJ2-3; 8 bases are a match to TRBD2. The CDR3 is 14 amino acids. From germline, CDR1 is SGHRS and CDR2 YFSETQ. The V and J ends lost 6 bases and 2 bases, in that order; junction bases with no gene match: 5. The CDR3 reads CASKLADSTDTQYF. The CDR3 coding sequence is TGCGCCAGCAAACTAGCGGATTCCACAGATACGCAGTATTTT.